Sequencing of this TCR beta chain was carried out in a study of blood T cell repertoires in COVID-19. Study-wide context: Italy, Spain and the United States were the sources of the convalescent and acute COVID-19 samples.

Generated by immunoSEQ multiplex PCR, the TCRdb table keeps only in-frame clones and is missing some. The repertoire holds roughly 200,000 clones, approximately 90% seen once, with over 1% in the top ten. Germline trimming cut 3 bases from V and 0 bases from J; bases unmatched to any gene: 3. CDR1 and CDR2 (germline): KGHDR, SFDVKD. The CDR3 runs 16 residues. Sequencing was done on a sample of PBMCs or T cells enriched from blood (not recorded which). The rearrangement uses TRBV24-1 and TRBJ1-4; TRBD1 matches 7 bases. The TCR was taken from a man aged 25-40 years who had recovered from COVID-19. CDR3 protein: CATSDGTVATNEKLFF. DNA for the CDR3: TGTGCCACCAGTGATGGGACAGTAGCAACTAATGAAAAACTGTTTTTT.